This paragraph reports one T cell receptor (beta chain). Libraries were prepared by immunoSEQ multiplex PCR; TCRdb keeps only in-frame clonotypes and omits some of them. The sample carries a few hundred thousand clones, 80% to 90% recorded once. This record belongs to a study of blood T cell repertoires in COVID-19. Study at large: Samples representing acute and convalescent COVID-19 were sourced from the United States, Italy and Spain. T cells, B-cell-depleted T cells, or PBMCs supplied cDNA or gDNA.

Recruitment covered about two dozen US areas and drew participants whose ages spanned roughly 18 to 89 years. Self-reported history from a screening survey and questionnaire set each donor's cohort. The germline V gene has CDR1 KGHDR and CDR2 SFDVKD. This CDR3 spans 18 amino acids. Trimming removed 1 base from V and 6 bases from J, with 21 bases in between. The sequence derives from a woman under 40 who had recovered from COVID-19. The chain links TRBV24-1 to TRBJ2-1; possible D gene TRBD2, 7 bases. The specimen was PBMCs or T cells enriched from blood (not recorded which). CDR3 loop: CATSDFEGGHGGGNEQFF. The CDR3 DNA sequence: TGTGCCACCAGTGATTTCGAGGGGGGGCACGGTGGGGGCAATGAGCAGTTCTTC.